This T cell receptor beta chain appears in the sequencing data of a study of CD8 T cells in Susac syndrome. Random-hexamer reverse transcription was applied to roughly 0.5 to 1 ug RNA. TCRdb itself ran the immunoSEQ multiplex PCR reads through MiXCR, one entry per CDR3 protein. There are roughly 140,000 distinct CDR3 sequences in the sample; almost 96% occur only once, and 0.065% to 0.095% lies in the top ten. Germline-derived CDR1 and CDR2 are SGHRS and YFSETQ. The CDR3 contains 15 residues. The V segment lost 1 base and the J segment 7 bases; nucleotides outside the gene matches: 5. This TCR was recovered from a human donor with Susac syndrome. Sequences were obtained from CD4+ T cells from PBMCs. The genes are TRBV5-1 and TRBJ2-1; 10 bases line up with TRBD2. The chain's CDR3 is CASSLSGGAWNEQFF. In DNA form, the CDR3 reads TGCGCCAGCAGCTTGAGCGGGGGGGCCTGGAATGAGCAGTTCTTC.